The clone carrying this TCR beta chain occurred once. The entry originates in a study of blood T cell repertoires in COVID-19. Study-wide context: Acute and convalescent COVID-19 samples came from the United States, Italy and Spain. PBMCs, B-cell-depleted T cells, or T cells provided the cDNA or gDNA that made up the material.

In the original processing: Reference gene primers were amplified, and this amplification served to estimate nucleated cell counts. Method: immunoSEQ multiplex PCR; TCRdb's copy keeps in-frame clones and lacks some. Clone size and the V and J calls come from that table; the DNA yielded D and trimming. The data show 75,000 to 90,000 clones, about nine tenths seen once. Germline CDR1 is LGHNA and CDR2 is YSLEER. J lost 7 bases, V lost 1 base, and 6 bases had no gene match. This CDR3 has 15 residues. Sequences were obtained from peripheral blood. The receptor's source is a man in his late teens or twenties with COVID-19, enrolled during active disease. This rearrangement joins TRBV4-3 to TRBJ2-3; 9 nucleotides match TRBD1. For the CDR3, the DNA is TGCGCCAGCAGCCAAGGCACAGGGGGCGGAAATACGCAGTATTTT. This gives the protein CASSQGTGGGNTQYF.